These 21 T cell receptor beta chains originate from one sample sequenced in a study of shared clonotypes between healthy human individuals. Some clones are missing from TCRdb's copy, which holds only in-frame ones; the method was immunoSEQ multiplex PCR. The repertoire consists of over a million clones, with about 96% occurring once and the leading ten covering roughly 1.1%. The sequenced sample consisted of naive CD4+ T cells sorted from blood. Subset specified: CD45RA+ positively selected. The receptors stem from a man aged 25-40 years in good health.

V and J are TRBV5-8 and TRBJ1-2, with D unresolved. V dropped 4 bases and J dropped 1 base, with 11 bases sitting between them. The CDR3 runs 14 residues. Germline lookup yields CDR1 SGHTS and CDR2 YDEGEE. The CDR3 bases are TGTGCCAGCAGCAAACAGACGGATAACTATGGCTACACCTTC. Encoded protein: CASSKQTDNYGYTF.

The genes are TRBV11-2 and TRBJ2-1; the D is unclear. V dropped 5 bases and J dropped 2 bases, with 13 bases sitting between them. Per germline, CDR1 SGHAT and CDR2 FQNNGV. This CDR3 region has 15 residues. CDR3 residues: CASSPSAMAYNEQFF. The DNA for the CDR3 is TGTGCCAGCAGCCCATCGGCTATGGCCTACAATGAGCAGTTCTTC.

In nucleotides, the CDR3 is TGTGCCAGCAGCTCGGGACAGGGTCCCGGGGAGCTGTTTTTT. Amino acid sequence: CASSSGQGPGELFF. The chain has TRBV7-6 and TRBJ2-2, with 9 bases lining up with TRBD1. V was clipped by 4 bases and J by 6 bases; unmatched bases: 3. Looked up from germline, CDR1 is SGHVS and CDR2 is FNYEAQ. This CDR3 is built from 14 residues.

This chain connects TRBV7-9 to TRBJ2-7, with 7 positions matching TRBD1. The CDR3 covers 14 residues. Unmatched junction bases numbered 7, after V lost 5 bases and J lost 3 bases. The germline gives CDR1 SEHNR, CDR2 FQNEAQ (reference sequence). The CDR3 region has the DNA TGTGCCAGCAGCCGCTTGACAGGGTTCTACGAGCAGTACTTC. Its translation is CASSRLTGFYEQYF.

CDR3 DNA: TGTGCCAGCAGTTACAGACCGTCCTGGGGAGCTTTCTTT. Translated, it gives CASSYRPSWGAFF. The rearrangement links TRBV6-5 to TRBJ1-1; D gene unclear. The germline V and J ends were trimmed by 2 bases and 10 bases, with 14 bases remaining between them. This CDR3 comprises 13 residues. Germline CDR1 is MNHEY and CDR2 is SVGAGI.

V is TRBV6-8 and J is TRBJ1-1; a possible D gene is TRBD1 (5 bases). The V and J ends lost 9 bases and 8 bases respectively, with 13 bases between them. Germline V gene lookup returns CDR1 MNHGY and CDR2 SAAAGT. CDR3 length equals 11 residues. The CDR3 protein is CARKWGREAFF. The CDR3 coding sequence is TGTGCCAGAAAATGGGGACGGGAAGCTTTCTTT.

The chain is built from TRBV28 and TRBJ2-1; 13 bases fit TRBD2. Per germline, CDR1 MDHEN and CDR2 SYDVKM. The CDR3 is 15 residues long. J lost 6 bases, V lost 11 bases, and 10 bases had no gene match. CDR3 in amino acids: CASWTSGRSANEQFF. CDR3 in DNA: TGTGCCTCCTGGACTAGCGGGAGATCAGCCAATGAGCAGTTCTTC.

This chain uses TRBV29-1 with TRBJ1-2; TRBD1 matches 7 bases. V lost 6 bases, J lost 6 bases, and 7 bases stayed unmatched. Germline-derived CDR1 and CDR2 are SQVTM and ANQGSEA. This CDR3 has 12 amino acids. Written as DNA, the CDR3 is TGCAGCGTAAGGAGTCAGGGGGATGGCTACACCTTC. This translates into CSVRSQGDGYTF.

The chain recombines TRBV5-4 with TRBJ1-1; 8 bases are shared with TRBD1. In germline, CDR1 is SGHNT, CDR2 YYREEE (reference sequence). CDR3 length: 15 amino acids. Trimming cost V 3 bases and J 5 bases; bases outside gene matches: 9. The CDR3 sequence is CASSSPDRGGTEAFF. DNA of the CDR3: TGTGCCAGCAGCTCTCCCGACAGGGGTGGAACTGAAGCTTTCTTT.

The rearrangement joins TRBV2 to TRBJ2-7, with D tentatively TRBD2 (6 bases). CDR1 is SNHLY and CDR2 is FYNNEI in the germline V gene. The CDR3 totals 14 residues. Trimming removed 4 bases from V and 7 bases from J, with 17 bases in between. The CDR3 region is CASSGVSGEDEQYF. DNA of the CDR3: TGTGCCAGCAGTGGTGTTTCGGGAGAAGATGAGCAGTACTTC.

The chain joins TRBV5-1 to TRBJ2-3, with TRBD2 identical over 13 bases. This CDR3 comprises 18 residues. J gave up 2 bases and V 3 bases, and 9 bases lay outside the gene matches. Germline CDR1 and CDR2: SGHRS and YFSETQ. CDR3 region: CASSWWGTSGTNTDTQYF. DNA of the CDR3: TGCGCCAGCAGCTGGTGGGGGACTAGCGGGACCAACACAGATACGCAGTATTTT. The whole variable domain, remainder taken from reference TRBV5-1 and TRBJ2-3, is KAGVTQTPRYLIKTRGQQVTLSCSPISGHRSVSWYQQTPGQGLQFLFEYFSETQRNKGNFPGRFSGRQFSNSRSEMNVSTLELGDSALYLCASSWWGTSGTNTDTQYFGPGTRLTVL.

This chain connects TRBV5-4 to TRBJ2-7; D may be TRBD1 (6 bases). Between the trimmed V and J ends, which lost 4 bases and 5 bases, there was a span of 19 bases. CDR1 and CDR2 from the germline V gene are SGHNT and YYREEE (reference sequence). The CDR3 is 15 residues long. The DNA of the CDR3 is TGTGCCAGCAGCCCCAAACCCAGGGGTTCTGACGAGCAGTACTTC. Amino acid sequence: CASSPKPRGSDEQYF.

This chain links TRBV4-3 with TRBJ1-3, with no clear D. Trimming shortened V by 1 base and J by 4 bases, and 8 bases separated the two germline ends. CDR1 is LGHNA, CDR2 YSLEER, per germline. The CDR3 is 14 amino acids. The CDR3 sequence is CASSQALSGNTIYF. CDR3 coding DNA: TGCGCCAGCAGCCAAGCGCTGTCCGGAAACACCATATATTTT.

V usage is TRBV30 and J usage is TRBJ2-7; 8 nucleotides align to TRBD1. V dropped 4 bases and J dropped 5; count of bases not matched to a gene: 19. The germline CDR1 and CDR2 sequences are GTSNPN and SVGIG (reference sequence). This CDR3 has 17 amino acids. Here the CDR3 DNA reads TGTGCCTGGAAGGCCCGGGACAGGACCTCCCGAGGAGACGAGCAGTACTTC. This encodes CAWKARDRTSRGDEQYF.

The chain couples TRBV29-1 to TRBJ2-7, with D possibly being TRBD1 (6 bases). CDR1 and CDR2 (germline): SQVTM, ANQGSEA. This CDR3 has 11 residues. The V gene lost 5 bases and the J gene lost 6 bases, with 11 bases spanning the gap. This CDR3 reads CSVRGRGEQYF. The CDR3 DNA reads as TGCAGCGTTAGGGGCAGGGGCGAGCAGTACTTC.

The rearrangement links TRBV18 to TRBJ2-7, with D unresolved. This CDR3 contains 12 residues. Trimming shortened V by 2 bases and J by 7 bases, and 9 bases separated the two germline ends. CDR1 is KGHSH and CDR2 is LQKENI in the germline V gene. CDR3 in DNA: TGTGCCAGCTCACCAGACGTGCGGGAGCAGTACTTC. Residues: CASSPDVREQYF.

This chain joins TRBV28 and TRBJ1-3; D is uncertain. The CDR3 is 13 amino acids. Germline CDR1 MDHEN, CDR2 SYDVKM. V was clipped by 5 bases and J by 4 bases, with 9 bases between them. The CDR3 reads CASSGYNGNTIYF. In DNA form, the CDR3 reads TGTGCCAGCAGTGGGTACAACGGAAACACCATATATTTT.

This clone has only one observation. CDR3 coding DNA: TGTGCCAGCAATGCCGGGACAGGGCCAGATACGCAGTATTTT. It is translated as CASNAGTGPDTQYF. J is TRBJ2-3 and V is TRBV9; 9 nucleotides line up with TRBD1. V trimming: 6 bases; J trimming: 4 bases; junction bases outside the gene matches: 6. The germline V gene has CDR1 SGDLS and CDR2 YYNGEE. This CDR3 comprises 14 residues.

This clone was seen more than once but under ten times. DNA of the CDR3: TGTGCCAGCAGTCAATCTAGCGGGAGGGCCAGAGTCCACGAGCAGTACTTC. Translating gives CASSQSSGRARVHEQYF. The chain uses TRBV28 and TRBJ2-7; 12 bases fit TRBD2. Germline V gives CDR1 MDHEN, CDR2 SYDVKM. With 5 bases clipped from V and 5 bases from J, the junction kept 13 bases outside the gene matches. This CDR3 spans 17 amino acids. Full variable domain (outside the CDR3, taken from reference TRBV28 and TRBJ2-7): DVKVTQSSRYLVKRTGEKVFLECVQDMDHENMFWYRQDPGLGLRLIYFSYDVKMKEKGDIPEGYSVSREKKERFSLILESASTNQTSMYLCASSQSSGRARVHEQYFGPGTRLTVT.

Only one count was recorded for this clone. The genes are TRBV28 and TRBJ1-1; D unresolved. The CDR3 is 13 amino acids. Germline V lookup: CDR1 MDHEN, CDR2 SYDVKM. The V gene lost 6 bases and the J gene lost 7 bases, with 15 bases spanning the gap. CDR3 bases: TGTGCCAGCAGCACTAACGGGAAGAATGAAGCTTTCTTT. Translated, it gives CASSTNGKNEAFF.

The V call is TRBV7-9, the J call TRBJ2-1; 12 bases are a match to TRBD2. Trimming took 4 bases from V and 4 from J; bases not matched to a gene: 5. CDR1 is SEHNR, CDR2 FQNEAQ, per germline (reference sequence). This CDR3 comprises 16 residues. The CDR3 DNA is TGTGCCAGCAGCTCCCTAGCGGGAGGGTCGTACAATGAGCAGTTCTTC. It yields the protein CASSSLAGGSYNEQFF.